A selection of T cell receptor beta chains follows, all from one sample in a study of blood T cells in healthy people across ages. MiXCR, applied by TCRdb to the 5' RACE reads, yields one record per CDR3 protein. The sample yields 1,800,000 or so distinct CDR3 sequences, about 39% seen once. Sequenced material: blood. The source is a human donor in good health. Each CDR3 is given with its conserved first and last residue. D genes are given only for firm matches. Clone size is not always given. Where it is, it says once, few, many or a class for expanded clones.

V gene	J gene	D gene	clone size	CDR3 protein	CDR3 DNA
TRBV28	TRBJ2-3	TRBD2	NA	CASSLGRGRGTDTQYF	TGTGCCAGCAGTTTGGGGCGGGGGAGGGGCACAGATACGCAGTATTTT
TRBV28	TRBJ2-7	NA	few	CASTTTPYEQYF	TGTGCCAGCACTACCACCCCTTACGAGCAGTACTTC
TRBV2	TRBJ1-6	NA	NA	CASSQGLRSPLHF	TGTGCCAGCAGTCAGGGGCTGCGTTCACCCCTCCACTTT
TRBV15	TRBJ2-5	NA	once	CATSRDSGVVYF	TGTGCCACCAGCAGAGATTCCGGGGTTGTGTACTTC
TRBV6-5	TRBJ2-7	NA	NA	CASSTGVTYEQYF	TGTGCCAGCAGCACGGGAGTAACCTACGAGCAGTACTTC
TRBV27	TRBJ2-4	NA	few	CASSSSGDGQEGIQYF	TGTGCCAGCAGTTCCTCGGGCGACGGACAGGAGGGCATTCAGTACTTC
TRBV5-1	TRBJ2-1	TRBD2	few	CASSLRGVADNEQFF	TGCGCCAGCAGCTTGCGGGGGGTTGCCGACAATGAGCAGTTCTTC
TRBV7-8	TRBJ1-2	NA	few	CASRPGNYGYTF	TGTGCCAGCCGCCCAGGGAACTATGGCTACACCTTC
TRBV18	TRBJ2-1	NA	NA	CASSPKVSSYNEQFF	TGTGCCAGCTCGCCGAAAGTTAGCTCCTACAATGAGCAGTTCTTC
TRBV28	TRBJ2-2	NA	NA	CASTPWGARKSGELFF	TGTGCCAGCACCCCCTGGGGGGCGAGGAAATCCGGGGAGCTGTTTTTT
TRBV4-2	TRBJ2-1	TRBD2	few	CASSQEVRTSGGAKQFF	TGTGCCAGCAGCCAAGAGGTCCGGACTAGCGGGGGGGCTAAACAGTTCTTC
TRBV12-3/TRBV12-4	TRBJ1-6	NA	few	CASSSAVPPLHF	TGTGCCAGCTCATCTGCGGTTCCACCCCTCCACTTT
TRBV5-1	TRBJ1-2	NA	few	CASKSPRRYGYTF	TGCGCCAGCAAGTCGCCTAGGCGCTATGGCTACACCTTC
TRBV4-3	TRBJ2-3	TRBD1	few	CASSQDLIQGQGKADTQYF	TGCGCCAGCAGCCAAGATCTCATACAAGGACAGGGCAAGGCAGATACGCAGTATTTT
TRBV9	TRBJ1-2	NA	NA	CASSVFGVGGYTF	TGTGCCAGCAGCGTATTCGGGGTGGGTGGCTACACCTTC
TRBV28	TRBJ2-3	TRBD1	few	CASSSGTGHTDTQYF	TGTGCCAGCAGTTCCGGGACAGGCCACACAGATACGCAGTATTTT
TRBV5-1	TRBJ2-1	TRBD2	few	CASSLVAGVYNEQFF	TGCGCCAGCAGCTTGGTAGCGGGGGTCTACAATGAGCAGTTCTTC
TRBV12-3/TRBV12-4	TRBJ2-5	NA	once	CASRPDRFGETQYF	TGTGCCAGCAGACCCGACAGGTTCGGAGAGACCCAGTACTTC